The clone carrying this T cell receptor (beta chain) was recorded a few times. No antigen is known for it. This sample is part of a study of identical twins. Findings and limits, study-wide: Reduced insertions were recorded for abundant cord blood beta clonotypes, with no such pattern in memory repertoires.

Germline CDR1 is DFQATT and CDR2 is SNEGSKA (reference sequence). The CDR3 extends over 13 amino acids. Trimming removed 2 bases at V and 3 bases at J, with 11 bases between. MiXCR, applied by TCRdb to the 5' RACE reads, yields one record per CDR3 protein. The data contain 240,000 or so distinct CDR3 sequences, roughly 10% of them singletons. Specimen: memory T cells sorted from blood. This sequence originates from a middle-aged man in good health. V usage is TRBV20-1 and J usage is TRBJ2-7; tentatively, D is TRBD1 or TRBD2 (5 bases each). Here the CDR3 DNA reads TGCAGTGCTAGACGGGGACCGAACTACGAGCAGTACTTC. Its translation is CSARRGPNYEQYF.